The 26 T cell receptor beta chains below come from one sample, sequenced in a study of blood T cell repertoires in COVID-19. Sequencing was performed with immunoSEQ multiplex PCR; in TCRdb, only in-frame clones are kept and a portion is missing. Altogether around 290,000 clones are present, 90% being singletons, with the ten largest covering around 1.1%. The material sequenced was PBMCs or T cells enriched from blood (not recorded which). These receptors were obtained from a woman aged 25 to 39 who had recovered from COVID-19.

The count of this clone is one. The chain is built from TRBV24-1 and TRBJ1-4, with 7 nucleotides matching TRBD1. CDR3 length: 15 amino acids. Germline CDR1 and CDR2: KGHDR and SFDVKD. J was trimmed by 3 bases and V by 3 bases; bases with no gene match: 3. CDR3 loop: CATSDPGTANEKLFF. CDR3 sequence (DNA): TGTGCCACCAGTGATCCCGGGACAGCTAATGAAAAACTGTTTTTT.

This chain connects TRBV28 to TRBJ1-4, with a tentative D call TRBD1 (6 bases). In germline, CDR1 is MDHEN, CDR2 SYDVKM. V lost 3 bases, J lost 5 bases, and 16 bases lay in between. CDR3 length: 16 amino acids. The CDR3 is CASSFPDHRENEKLFF. The DNA of the CDR3 is TGTGCCAGCAGTTTCCCAGACCACAGGGAGAATGAAAAACTGTTTTTT. The full variable domain, its missing parts supplied by reference TRBV28 and TRBJ1-4, is DVKVTQSSRYLVKRTGEKVFLECVQDMDHENMFWYRQDPGLGLRLIYFSYDVKMKEKGDIPEGYSVSREKKERFSLILESASTNQTSMYLCASSFPDHRENEKLFFGSGTQLSVL.

The chain couples TRBV28 to TRBJ2-4; 7 bases map to TRBD1. V dropped 8 bases and J dropped 3; count of bases not matched to a gene: 7. Germline V CDR1 and CDR2: MDHEN, SYDVKM. There are 14 residues in the CDR3. Here the CDR3 reads CASQGVGDKNIQYF. CDR3 bases: TGTGCCAGCCAGGGGGTTGGGGACAAAAACATTCAGTACTTC.

The chain couples TRBV5-5 to TRBJ1-2; no firm D call. The CDR3 extends over 14 amino acids. V lost 0 bases, J lost 2 bases, and 8 bases lay in between. Per the germline V gene, CDR1 is SGHKS and CDR2 is YYEKEE (reference sequence). The CDR3 spells CASSLAGRNYGYTF. The CDR3 bases are TGTGCCAGCAGCTTGGCCGGCAGGAACTATGGCTACACCTTC.

The V gene is TRBV19, the J gene TRBJ1-1; the D is unclear. The CDR3 loop spans 14 amino acids. Trimming cost V 3 bases and J 2 bases, with 10 bases left between them. The germline CDR1 and CDR2 sequences are LNHDA and SQIVND (reference sequence). The CDR3 nucleotides are TGTGCCAGTAGTATCGCTTCTCTAAACACTGAAGCTTTCTTT. Translation gives CASSIASLNTEAFF.

CDR3 bases: TGTGCCAGCAGCCCTCAATCGTACGGGAGTGGAGAGACCCAGTACTTC. Amino acids: CASSPQSYGSGETQYF. This chain connects TRBV9 to TRBJ2-5; tentatively, D is TRBD2 (6 bases). Germline V gives CDR1 SGDLS, CDR2 YYNGEE. The ends were cut back, 4 bases at V and 4 bases at J, with 20 bases in the middle. CDR3 length: 16 amino acids.

V gene TRBV10-2 combines with J gene TRBJ2-5; D unresolved. The CDR3 runs to 12 residues. CDR1 and CDR2 from the germline V gene are WSHSY and SAAADI. The V end lost 5 bases, the J end lost 0 bases, and 4 bases lay between the germline ends. CDR3 sequence: CASSPNQETQYF. The CDR3 DNA is TGCGCCAGCAGTCCCAACCAAGAGACCCAGTACTTC.

The chain is built from TRBV2 and TRBJ2-6; a possible D gene is TRBD2 (7 bases). CDR1 SNHLY and CDR2 FYNNEI come from the germline V gene. Trimming pared 9 bases from V and 4 bases from J, leaving 13 bases between. The CDR3 has 14 amino acids. CDR3 sequence reads: CASRGGAGANVLTF. DNA of the CDR3: TGTGCCAGTAGAGGGGGGGCCGGGGCCAACGTCCTGACTTTC. Combining the CDR3 with reference TRBV2 and TRBJ2-6 gives the whole variable domain EPEVTQTPSHQVTQMGQEVILRCVPISNHLYFYWYRQILGQKVEFLVSFYNNEISEKSEIFDDQFSVERPDGSNFTLKIRSTKLEDSAMYFCASRGGAGANVLTFGAGSRLTVL.

DNA of the CDR3: TGTGCCAGCAGCTTAATTACCGCGGGAGGGAGGAATGAGCAGTTCTTC. It is translated as CASSLITAGGRNEQFF. The gene calls are TRBV7-2 and TRBJ2-1, with 9 bases fitting TRBD2. CDR3 length: 16 amino acids. Unmatched junction bases numbered 9, after V lost 2 bases and J lost 7 bases. Germline V gives CDR1 SGHTA, CDR2 FQGNSA.

The J gene is TRBJ2-7, the V gene TRBV7-8; 8 nucleotides match TRBD2. Losses at the gene ends were 1 base for V and 3 bases for J; bases not matched to a gene: 5. CDR1 and CDR2 from the germline V gene are SGHVS and FQNEAQ. This CDR3 is 15 amino acids long. Written as DNA, the CDR3 is TGTGCCAGCAGCTTAGTCGAGACTAGCGTCTACGAGCAGTACTTC. Protein: CASSLVETSVYEQYF.

This sequence joins TRBV25-1 and TRBJ2-1, with 7 nucleotides matching TRBD2. In germline, CDR1 is MGHDK, CDR2 SYGVNS. CDR3 size: 12 residues. The trim removed 7 bases at V and 7 bases at J, leaving 4 bases unmatched. DNA for the CDR3: TGTGCCAGCATGCGGGAGAAGAATGAGCAGTTCTTC. Protein: CASMREKNEQFF. Variable domain in full (rest from reference TRBV25-1 and TRBJ2-1): EADIYQTPRYLVIGTGKKITLECSQTMGHDKMYWYQQDPGMELHLIHYSYGVNSTEKGDLSSESTVSRIRTEHFPLTLESARPSHTSQYLCASMREKNEQFFGPGTRLTVL.

J is TRBJ2-5 and V is TRBV10-1; possibly TRBD2 for D (6 bases). Germline loops: CDR1 WNHNN, CDR2 SYGVQD (reference sequence). This CDR3 spans 15 amino acids. V lost 2 bases and J 0 bases, leaving 10 bases between the germline ends. The CDR3: CASSEPGGDQETQYF. DNA of the CDR3: TGCGCCAGCAGTGAGCCCGGGGGAGACCAAGAGACCCAGTACTTC.

This clone came up a few times. V and J are TRBV15 and TRBJ1-1, with D perhaps matching TRBD1 (5 bases). CDR1 is LNHNV and CDR2 is YYDKDF in the germline V gene (reference sequence). The CDR3 runs to 13 residues. Trimming removed 5 bases from V and 1 base from J, with 8 bases in between. CDR3: CATSWQGNTEAFF. The CDR3 nucleotides read TGTGCCACCAGCTGGCAGGGGAACACTGAAGCTTTCTTT.

This clone was counted a single time. CDR3 nucleotides: TGCGCCAGCAAATTGGGACTAGCGCTCCAAGAGACCCAGTACTTC. Translated: CASKLGLALQETQYF. This chain links TRBV10-2 with TRBJ2-5, with 10 bases identical to TRBD2. CDR3 length equals 15 residues. Germline assignment: CDR1 WSHSY and CDR2 SAAADI. V lost 7 bases to trimming and J lost 1 base; unmatched junction nucleotides: 6.

The table lists this clone with a few counts. The genes are TRBV5-6 and TRBJ2-1; 12 bases match TRBD2. The CDR3 loop spans 14 amino acids. V was clipped by 0 bases and J by 14 bases; unmatched bases: 6. From germline, CDR1 is SGHDT and CDR2 YYEEEE. The CDR3, as DNA: TGTGCCAGCAGCTTGGGGACTAGCGGGACCTTCAAGTTCTTC. This translates into CASSLGTSGTFKFF.

The chain combines TRBV2 with TRBJ2-7, with 11 bases matching TRBD2. This CDR3 has 18 amino acids. Trimming removed 2 bases from V and 0 bases from J; junction bases left unmatched: 9. CDR1 and CDR2 (germline): SNHLY, FYNNEI. In nucleotides, the CDR3 is TGTGCCAGCAGTGAATTTGCAGCGGGACTAGCGGCCTCCTACGAGCAGTACTTC. This gives the protein CASSEFAAGLAASYEQYF.

The rearrangement uses TRBV6-2 or TRBV6-3 and TRBJ2-5, with 15 bases aligning to TRBD2. This CDR3 contains 20 residues. Germline V gene lookup returns CDR1 MNHEY and CDR2 SVGEGT. J lost 1 base, V lost 2 bases, and 11 bases had no gene match. CDR3 sequence reads: CASSYPGLAGGPLLQETQYF. CDR3 nucleotides: TGTGCCAGCAGTTACCCCGGACTAGCGGGAGGGCCATTACTCCAAGAGACCCAGTACTTC.

This clone came up once. Other DNA variants within this sample encode the same CDR3. The J gene is TRBJ1-4, the V gene TRBV28; 10 bases align to TRBD1. The CDR3 totals 14 residues. CDR1 is MDHEN and CDR2 is SYDVKM in the germline V gene. Germline trimming cut 4 bases from V and 5 bases from J; bases unmatched to any gene: 1. CDR3 DNA: TGTGCCAGCAGTTGGGACAGGGGCAATGAAAAACTGTTTTTT. This codes for CASSWDRGNEKLFF.

This chain connects TRBV30 to TRBJ2-1; D unresolved. Trimming shortened V by 2 bases and J by 7 bases, and 6 bases separated the two germline ends. The germline gives CDR1 GTSNPN, CDR2 SVGIG (reference sequence). CDR3 length: 11 amino acids. CDR3 coding DNA: TGTGCCTGGAGTCGGTGGAATGAGCAGTTCTTC. It encodes CAWSRWNEQFF.

This chain links TRBV6-5 with TRBJ2-3; 11 bases agree with TRBD2. J was trimmed by 2 bases and V by 7 bases; bases with no gene match: 5. Germline V lookup: CDR1 MNHEY, CDR2 SVGAGI. CDR3 length: 15 residues. For the CDR3, the DNA is TGTGCCAGCAACCTAGCGGGAGGTTCCACAGATACGCAGTATTTT. Residues: CASNLAGGSTDTQYF.

This clone was detected once. The gene calls are TRBV6-5 and TRBJ1-2; D gene uncertain. The CDR3 sequence is 13 residues long. Deletions cut 6 bases from V and 5 bases from J, with 13 bases between. The germline V gene encodes CDR1 MNHEY and CDR2 SVGAGI. CDR3 in DNA: TGTGCCAGCAGCAACGTTGAGGAGTATGGCTACACCTTC. Translating gives CASSNVEEYGYTF.

The chain recombines TRBV28 with TRBJ1-1; 9 bases line up with TRBD1. This CDR3 is 16 amino acids long. V gave up 6 bases and J gave up 5 bases; unmatched junction bases: 13. Germline loops: CDR1 MDHEN, CDR2 SYDVKM. Here the CDR3 DNA reads TGTGCCAGCAGCCGGGCTGCCGGGACAGGGTGGACTGAAGCTTTCTTT. Protein product: CASSRAAGTGWTEAFF.

The genes are TRBV6-2 or TRBV6-3 and TRBJ1-5; 11 bases are shared with TRBD1. Unmatched junction bases numbered 18, after V lost 4 bases and J lost 1 base. Germline-derived CDR1 and CDR2 are MNHEY and SVGEGT. The CDR3 sequence is 21 residues long. The CDR3 loop reads CASSSRTGGQVSRRSNQPQHF. The CDR3 nucleotides read TGTGCCAGCAGTTCACGGACAGGGGGCCAGGTTAGTCGCAGGAGCAATCAGCCCCAGCATTTT.

V gene TRBV30 combines with J gene TRBJ2-7; 9 bases align to TRBD1. Germline CDR1 is GTSNPN and CDR2 is SVGIG (reference sequence). After removal of 3 bases from V and 6 bases from J, the junction contained 6 bases not matched to a gene. This CDR3 region has 13 residues. CDR3 protein: CAWRTGGQAEQYF. The CDR3 DNA reads as TGTGCCTGGAGGACAGGGGGGCAAGCCGAGCAGTACTTC. The full variable domain, completed using reference TRBV30 and TRBJ2-7, is SQTIHQWPATLVQPVGSPLSLECTVEGTSNPNLYWYRQAAGRGLQLLFYSVGIGQISSEVPQNLSASRPQDRQFILSSKKLLLSDSGFYLCAWRTGGQAEQYFGPGTRLTVT.

The DNA for the CDR3 is TGTGCCAGCAGCCCCGGGACTAACGACGATGAGCAGTTCTTC. Translated: CASSPGTNDDEQFF. This rearrangement joins TRBV4-2 to TRBJ2-1; 7 nucleotides agree with TRBD2. V dropped 4 bases and J dropped 8; count of bases not matched to a gene: 8. This CDR3 region has 14 residues. The germline V gene has CDR1 LGHNA and CDR2 YNFKEQ.

V and J are TRBV2 and TRBJ2-6; the D is unclear. Germline values: CDR1 SNHLY, CDR2 FYNNEI. Between the trimmed V and J ends, which lost 1 base and 3 bases, there was a span of 7 bases. The CDR3 consists of 15 residues. This CDR3 reads CASSEVPSGANVLTF. For the CDR3, the DNA is TGTGCCAGCAGTGAAGTTCCGAGTGGGGCCAACGTCCTGACTTTC. The full variable domain, in which reference TRBV2 and TRBJ2-6 provide the parts outside the CDR3, is EPEVTQTPSHQVTQMGQEVILRCVPISNHLYFYWYRQILGQKVEFLVSFYNNEISEKSEIFDDQFSVERPDGSNFTLKIRSTKLEDSAMYFCASSEVPSGANVLTFGAGSRLTVL.